The sequence of this T cell receptor (beta chain) was determined in a study of cytomegalovirus exposure and HLA in healthy donors. A multiplex PCR was run with 60 Vbeta primers and 13 Jbeta primers. This table comes from immunoSEQ multiplex PCR, and its TCRdb copy is limited to in-frame clones, with some not included. Seen here are some 200,000 clones, 70% observed once, and the top ten hold 2.6%. V gave up 2 bases and J gave up 9 bases; unmatched junction bases: 0. Germline CDR1 MRHNA, CDR2 SNTAGT. The CDR3 totals 12 residues. The origin of this receptor is a man aged 35 to 55 in good health and CMV-seropositive. The chain employs TRBV6-4 and TRBJ2-4; 8 bases agree with TRBD1. The specimen was PBMCs. DNA for the CDR3: TGTGCCAGCAGTGACACAGGGGGCATTCAGTACTTC. Translation gives CASSDTGGIQYF.